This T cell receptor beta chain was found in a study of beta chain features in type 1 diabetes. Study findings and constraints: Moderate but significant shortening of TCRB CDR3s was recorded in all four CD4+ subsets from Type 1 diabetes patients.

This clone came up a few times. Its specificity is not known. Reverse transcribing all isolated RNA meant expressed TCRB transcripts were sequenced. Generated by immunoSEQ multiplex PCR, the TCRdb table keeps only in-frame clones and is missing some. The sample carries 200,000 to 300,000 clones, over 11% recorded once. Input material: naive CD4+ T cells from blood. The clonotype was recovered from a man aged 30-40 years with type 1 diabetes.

The CDR3 region is CASSQDRGPQETQYF. The CDR3 DNA follows: TGCGCCAGCAGCCAAGATAGGGGCCCCCAAGAGACCCAGTACTTC. The V call is TRBV4-3, the J call TRBJ2-5; D is possibly TRBD1 (5 bases). The CDR3 runs to 15 residues. The germline V gene encodes CDR1 LGHNA and CDR2 YSLEER. V was trimmed by 0 bases and J by 1 base, leaving 9 bases between them.